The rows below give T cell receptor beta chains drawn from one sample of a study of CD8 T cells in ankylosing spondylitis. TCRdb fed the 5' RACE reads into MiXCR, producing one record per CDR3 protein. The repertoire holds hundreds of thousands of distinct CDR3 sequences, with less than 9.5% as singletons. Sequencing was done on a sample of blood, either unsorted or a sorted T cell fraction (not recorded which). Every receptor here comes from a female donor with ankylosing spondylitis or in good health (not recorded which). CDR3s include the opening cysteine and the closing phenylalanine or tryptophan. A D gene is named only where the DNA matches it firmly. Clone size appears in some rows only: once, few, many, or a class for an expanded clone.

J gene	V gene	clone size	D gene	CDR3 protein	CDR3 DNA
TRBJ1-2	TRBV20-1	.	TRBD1	CSANPGQGRGYTF	TGCAGTGCGAACCCGGGACAGGGTCGTGGCTACACCTTC
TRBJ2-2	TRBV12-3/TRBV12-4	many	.	CASSFGGELFF	TGTGCCAGCAGTTTCGGCGGGGAGCTGTTTTTT
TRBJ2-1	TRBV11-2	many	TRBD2	CASSPPGLAGDNEQFF	TGTGCCAGCAGCCCCCCGGGACTAGCGGGAGATAATGAGCAGTTCTTC
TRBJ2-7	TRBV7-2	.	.	CASSLQGGGTYEQYF	TGTGCCAGCAGCTTACAGGGAGGGGGGACTTATGAGCAGTACTTC
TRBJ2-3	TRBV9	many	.	CASSIGADTQYF	TGTGCCAGCAGCATAGGGGCAGATACGCAGTATTTT
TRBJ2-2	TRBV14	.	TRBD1	CASSDDRANTGELFF	TGTGCCAGCAGCGACGACAGGGCGAACACCGGGGAGCTGTTTTTT
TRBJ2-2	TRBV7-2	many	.	CASSLDGGSNTGELFF	TGTGCCAGCAGCTTAGATGGGGGATCGAACACCGGGGAGCTGTTTTTT
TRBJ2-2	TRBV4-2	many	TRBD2	CASSFGLAGVGGELFF	TGTGCCAGCAGCTTTGGACTAGCGGGAGTTGGCGGGGAGCTGTTTTTT
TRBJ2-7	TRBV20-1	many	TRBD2	CSARTSGRGFYEQYF	TGCAGTGCTAGAACTAGCGGGAGGGGTTTTTACGAGCAGTACTTC
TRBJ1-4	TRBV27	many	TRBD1	CASSSEQGAGMRLFF	TGTGCCAGCAGTTCCGAACAGGGGGCCGGAATGCGACTGTTTTTT
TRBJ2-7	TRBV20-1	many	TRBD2	CSARAGAEQYF	TGCAGTGCTAGGGCGGGAGCCGAGCAGTACTTC
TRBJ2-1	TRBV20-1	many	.	CSAGGQRAHNEQFF	TGCAGTGCGGGGGGACAGCGGGCCCACAATGAGCAGTTCTTC
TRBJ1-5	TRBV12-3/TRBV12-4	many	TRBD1	CASSLSLTDRGGQPQHF	TGTGCCAGCAGTTTATCCTTGACTGACAGGGGTGGCCAGCCCCAGCATTTT
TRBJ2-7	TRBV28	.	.	CASATGLRGEQYF	TGTGCCAGCGCGACAGGCCTAAGAGGCGAGCAGTACTTC
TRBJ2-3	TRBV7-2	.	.	CASSLLDPTDTQYF	TGTGCCAGCAGCCTCCTTGACCCCACAGATACGCAGTATTTT
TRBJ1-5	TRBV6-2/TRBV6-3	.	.	CASSYSIVGQPQHF	TGTGCCAGCAGTTACTCGATCGTAGGCCAGCCCCAGCATTTT
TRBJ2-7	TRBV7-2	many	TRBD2	CASSRSTSGAYEQYF	TGTGCCAGCAGCAGAAGCACTAGCGGAGCCTACGAGCAGTACTTC
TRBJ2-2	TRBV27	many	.	CASSYLGGGELFF	TGTGCCAGCAGTTACCTCGGAGGGGGGGAGCTGTTTTTT
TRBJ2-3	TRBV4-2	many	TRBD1	CASSPNSGTGATDTQYF	TGTGCCAGCAGCCCAAACTCCGGGACAGGGGCCACAGATACGCAGTATTTT
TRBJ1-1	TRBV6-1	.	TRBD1	CASNDRVRTEAFF	TGTGCCAGCAACGACAGGGTGCGGACTGAAGCTTTCTTT
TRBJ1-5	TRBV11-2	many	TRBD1	CASSLEALGTGVQPQHF	TGTGCCAGCAGCTTAGAGGCTTTGGGGACAGGCGTTCAGCCCCAGCATTTT
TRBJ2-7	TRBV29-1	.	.	CSVRPGAGYEQYF	TGCAGCGTTCGACCGGGAGCCGGTTACGAGCAGTACTTC
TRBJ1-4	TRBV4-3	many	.	CASSQEMKPLGKEKLFF	TGCGCCAGCAGCCAAGAAATGAAGCCGCTTGGGAAGGAAAAACTGTTTTTT
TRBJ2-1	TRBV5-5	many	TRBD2	CASSPTSGRPRDEQFF	TGTGCCAGCAGCCCGACTAGCGGGAGGCCACGGGATGAGCAGTTCTTC
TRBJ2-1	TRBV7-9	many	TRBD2	CASSLAGGRVHEQFF	TGTGCCAGCAGCCTCGCGGGAGGCAGGGTGCATGAGCAGTTCTTC
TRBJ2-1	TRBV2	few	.	CASTEEEGGGEQFF	TGTGCCAGCACCGAAGAGGAGGGGGGGGGTGAGCAGTTCTTC
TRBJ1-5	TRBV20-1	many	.	CSASRVNQPQHF	TGCAGTGCTAGCAGGGTGAACCAGCCCCAGCATTTT
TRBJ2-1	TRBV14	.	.	CASSQGRALGNEQFF	TGTGCCAGCAGCCAAGGCAGGGCTTTAGGCAATGAGCAGTTCTTC
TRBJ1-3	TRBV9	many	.	CASSAPPGDAGNTIYF	TGTGCCAGCAGCGCCCCCCCAGGGGACGCTGGAAACACCATATATTTT
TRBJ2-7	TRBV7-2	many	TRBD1	CASSLLATGTYEQYF	TGTGCCAGCAGCTTATTGGCGACAGGGACCTACGAGCAGTACTTC
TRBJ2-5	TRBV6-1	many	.	CASSPSNPPGETQYF	TGTGCCAGCAGTCCCTCCAATCCTCCGGGCGAGACCCAGTACTTC
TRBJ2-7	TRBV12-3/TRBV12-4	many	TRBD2	CASSWGSGYEQYF	TGTGCCAGCAGTTGGGGTAGCGGGTACGAGCAGTACTTC
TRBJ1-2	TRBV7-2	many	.	CASSSAPYSVGGYTF	TGTGCCAGCAGCTCCGCTCCCTACAGCGTAGGTGGCTACACCTTC
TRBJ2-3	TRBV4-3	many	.	CASSQGTVDTQYF	TGCGCCAGCAGCCAGGGGACTGTGGATACGCAGTATTTT
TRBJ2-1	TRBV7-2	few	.	CASSLALRGGDLFVDEQFF	TGTGCCAGCAGTTTAGCGTTAAGAGGGGGGGACCTGTTCGTAGATGAGCAGTTCTTC
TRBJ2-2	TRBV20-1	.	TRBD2	CSAPPRLAGDTGALFF	TGCAGTGCTCCCCCAAGACTAGCGGGAGACACCGGGGCGCTGTTTTTT
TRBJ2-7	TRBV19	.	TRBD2	CASSRSGSYERYF	TGTGCCAGTAGTAGAAGCGGGAGCTACGAGCGGTACTTC
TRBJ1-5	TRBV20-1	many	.	CSAPQEHGQPQHF	TGCAGTGCGCCACAGGAGCACGGGCAGCCCCAGCATTTT
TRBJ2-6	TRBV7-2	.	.	CASSRTGHGANVLTF	TGTGCCAGCAGCCGAACAGGTCACGGGGCCAACGTCCTGACTTTC
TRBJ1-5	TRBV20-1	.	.	CSAREGGEGEPQHF	TGCAGTGCTCGGGAGGGGGGGGAGGGAGAGCCCCAGCATTTT
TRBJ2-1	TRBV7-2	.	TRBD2	CASSLVREGSYNEQFF	TGTGCCAGCAGCTTAGTGCGGGAGGGGTCCTACAATGAGCAGTTCTTC
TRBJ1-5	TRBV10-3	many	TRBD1	CAISSGTGNQPQHF	TGTGCCATCAGCTCCGGGACAGGGAATCAGCCCCAGCATTTT
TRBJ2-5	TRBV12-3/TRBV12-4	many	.	CASSFNYQETQYF	TGTGCCAGCAGTTTTAACTACCAAGAGACCCAGTACTTC
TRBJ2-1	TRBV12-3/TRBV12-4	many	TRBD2	CASSPGLAGGGEQFF	TGTGCCAGCAGTCCCGGACTAGCGGGAGGGGGTGAGCAGTTCTTC
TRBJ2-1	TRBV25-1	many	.	CAKFGRGLGNEQFF	TGTGCCAAGTTCGGGAGGGGGCTTGGCAATGAGCAGTTCTTC
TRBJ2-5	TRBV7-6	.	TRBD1	CASRQGGVPETQYF	TGTGCCAGCAGACAGGGGGGTGTGCCAGAGACCCAGTACTTC
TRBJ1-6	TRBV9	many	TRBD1	CASSATGELHF	TGTGCCAGCAGCGCTACAGGGGAGCTCCACTTT
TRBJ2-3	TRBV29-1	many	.	CSVSPSGTDTQYF	TGCAGCGTGTCCCCATCGGGCACAGATACGCAGTATTTT
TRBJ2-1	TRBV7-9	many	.	CASSLAGLTYNEQFF	TGTGCCAGCAGCTTAGCCGGACTCACCTACAATGAGCAGTTCTTC
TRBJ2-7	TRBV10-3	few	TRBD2	CAIKGLAEGEQYF	TGTGCCATCAAAGGTCTAGCGGAGGGGGAGCAGTACTTC